These 26 T cell receptor beta chains originate from one sample sequenced in a study of blood T cell repertoires in COVID-19. Assay: immunoSEQ multiplex PCR; the TCRdb copy retains only in-frame clones and omits some. Here the sample spans almost 400,000 clones, about 87% being singletons. The sample comprised peripheral blood. These receptors all come from a woman in her sixties or seventies with COVID-19, enrolled during active disease.

The V gene is TRBV11-1, the J gene TRBJ2-1; 7 bases match TRBD1. CDR1 and CDR2 (germline): SGHAT, FQDESV (reference sequence). The CDR3 totals 16 residues. The V segment lost 5 bases and the J segment 10 bases; nucleotides outside the gene matches: 17. The CDR3 DNA reads as TGTGCCAGCAGCCCGTATACAGGGGCCGCATTACGGGAGCAGTTCTTC. As protein: CASSPYTGAALREQFF.

The chain recombines TRBV3-1 (or the pseudogene TRBV3-2) with TRBJ2-1, with TRBD2 identical over 7 bases. The germline CDR1 and CDR2 sequences are LGHDT and YNNKEL (reference sequence). This CDR3 has 19 amino acids. Losses at the gene ends were 4 bases for V and 0 bases for J; bases not matched to a gene: 15. The CDR3 region has the DNA TGTGCCAGCAGCCGCCGAACGGGTATTAGCGGGTCCTCCTACAATGAGCAGTTCTTC. Protein product: CASSRRTGISGSSYNEQFF.

This chain links TRBV28 with TRBJ1-1; TRBD1 matches at 8 bases. With V trimmed by 5 bases and J by 0 bases, 8 bases remained unmatched. Germline values: CDR1 MDHEN, CDR2 SYDVKM. The CDR3 is 16 residues long. This chain's CDR3 is CASSPWTGIVNTEAFF. CDR3 nucleotides: TGTGCCAGCAGTCCCTGGACAGGGATCGTGAACACTGAAGCTTTCTTT. Supplemented by reference TRBV28 and TRBJ1-1, the full variable domain reads DVKVTQSSRYLVKRTGEKVFLECVQDMDHENMFWYRQDPGLGLRLIYFSYDVKMKEKGDIPEGYSVSREKKERFSLILESASTNQTSMYLCASSPWTGIVNTEAFFGQGTRLTVV.

This chain connects TRBV7-2 to TRBJ2-1, with D perhaps matching TRBD2 (7 bases). This CDR3 comprises 15 residues. The germline gives CDR1 SGHTA, CDR2 FQGNSA. V was cut by 5 bases and J by 7 bases, with 18 bases left in between. CDR3 residues: CASSPRGGLGNEQFF. In DNA form, the CDR3 reads TGTGCCAGCAGCCCAAGGGGGGGCTTAGGGAATGAGCAGTTCTTC.

The table lists this clone with a count of one. The V call is TRBV5-4, the J call TRBJ2-2, with 7 bases fitting TRBD2. V was pared by 0 bases and J by 2 bases, with 7 bases of the junction left unmatched. This CDR3 comprises 17 residues. CDR1 is SGHNT and CDR2 is YYREEE in the germline V gene (reference sequence). In DNA form, the CDR3 reads TGTGCCAGCAGCTTGGAGGAGGGACTACCTAACACCGGGGAGCTGTTTTTT. It specifies CASSLEEGLPNTGELFF.

V usage is TRBV6-4 and J usage is TRBJ1-1; no clear D. The CDR3 extends over 14 amino acids. The V gene lost 6 bases and the J gene lost 1 base, with 12 bases spanning the gap. Germline CDR1 reads MRHNA; CDR2 reads SNTAGT. The CDR3 here is CASRKAGGNTEAFF. Written as DNA, the CDR3 is TGTGCCAGCAGGAAAGCAGGAGGGAACACTGAAGCTTTCTTT.

The chain links TRBV30 to TRBJ1-2; maybe TRBD1 (6 bases). The length of the CDR3 is 15 residues. Germline V gives CDR1 GTSNPN, CDR2 SVGIG (reference sequence). V lost 8 bases to trimming and J lost 5 bases, with 24 bases between them. DNA of the CDR3: TGTGCCGGTAAAACGCCCGGGACTAGGGGGTATGGCTACACCTTC. This translates into CAGKTPGTRGYGYTF. Variable domain in full (rest from reference TRBV30 and TRBJ1-2): SQTIHQWPATLVQPVGSPLSLECTVEGTSNPNLYWYRQAAGRGLQLLFYSVGIGQISSEVPQNLSASRPQDRQFILSSKKLLLSDSGFYLCAGKTPGTRGYGYTFGSGTRLTVV.

There are a few counts of this clone. The V and J genes are TRBV5-1 and TRBJ2-2; 8 bases agree with TRBD1. J was trimmed by 1 base and V by 4 bases; bases with no gene match: 12. The germline CDR1 and CDR2 sequences are SGHRS and YFSETQ. The CDR3 is 18 residues long. The CDR3 loop is CASSGQGSSLGNTGELFF. The CDR3 nucleotides are TGCGCCAGCAGCGGACAGGGTTCTTCTCTAGGGAACACCGGGGAGCTGTTTTTT.

This clone was counted only a few times. The rearrangement uses TRBV19 and TRBJ1-1; 8 bases are shared with TRBD1. The junction had 9 bases not matched to a gene; V was cut back by 9 bases and J by 0 bases. The germline V gene encodes CDR1 LNHDA and CDR2 SQIVND (reference sequence). The CDR3 is made up of 15 amino acids. DNA for the CDR3: TGTGCCAGCATGGGTAGGACAGGGCTGAACACTGAAGCTTTCTTT. The encoded protein is CASMGRTGLNTEAFF.

This sequence joins TRBV19 and TRBJ1-6; 8 bases fit TRBD1. Germline values: CDR1 LNHDA, CDR2 SQIVND (reference sequence). The CDR3 sequence is 14 residues long. Trimming cost V 7 bases and J 7 bases; bases outside gene matches: 6. The CDR3 DNA is TGTGCCAGTACCCGCCGACAGGGGAATTCACCCCTCCACTTT. This gives the protein CASTRRQGNSPLHF.

The chain has TRBV5-4 and TRBJ1-2; 12 bases fit TRBD1. Germline-derived CDR1 and CDR2 are SGHNT and YYREEE (reference sequence). This CDR3 contains 16 residues. Germline trimming cut 4 bases from V and 8 bases from J; bases unmatched to any gene: 12. The CDR3 nucleotides read TGTGCCAGCAGCATACCCCCGGGACAGGGGGCGGACGGCTACACCTTC. It is translated as CASSIPPGQGADGYTF.

The chain employs TRBV19 and TRBJ1-2; TRBD1 might be the D (6 bases). V gave up 2 bases and J gave up 7 bases, with 8 bases separating them. The CDR3 sequence is 12 residues long. Germline V lookup: CDR1 LNHDA, CDR2 SQIVND (reference sequence). The CDR3 protein is CASSITGSGYTF. The CDR3 nucleotides read TGTGCCAGTAGTATAACAGGGTCTGGCTACACCTTC.

The V and J genes are TRBV5-1 and TRBJ1-4; possibly TRBD1 for D (6 bases). This CDR3 has 16 residues. Trimming took off 2 bases at V and 1 base at J, with 12 bases between the two ends. The V gene's germline CDR1 is SGHRS and CDR2 YFSETQ. CDR3 sequence: CASSFGGQGTNEKLFF. In nucleotides, the CDR3 is TGCGCCAGCAGCTTCGGGGGGCAGGGAACTAATGAAAAACTGTTTTTT.

This clone appeared many times. The chain uses TRBV5-1 and TRBJ2-7; 9 bases are shared with TRBD1. Germline values: CDR1 SGHRS, CDR2 YFSETQ. V lost 3 bases, J lost 9 bases, and 10 bases stayed unmatched. CDR3 length: 14 residues. The CDR3 coding sequence is TGCGCCAGCAGCTGGGGACAGGGAACATTGGCGCAGTACTTC. This sequence encodes CASSWGQGTLAQYF.

This chain joins TRBV6-6 and TRBJ2-7; maybe TRBD2 (7 bases). The length of the CDR3 is 15 residues. Germline-derived CDR1 and CDR2 are MNHNY and SVGAGI (reference sequence). V was cut by 6 bases and J by 6 bases, with 21 bases left in between. Here the CDR3 reads CASSQKGGAQGEQYF. CDR3 in DNA: TGTGCCAGCAGCCAAAAGGGGGGGGCCCAGGGCGAGCAGTACTTC.

The chain recombines TRBV7-6 with TRBJ2-2; D possibly corresponds to TRBD2 (6 bases). CDR1 and CDR2 (germline): SGHVS, FNYEAQ. V lost 2 bases to trimming and J lost 0 bases, with 13 bases between them. The length of the CDR3 is 17 residues. Written as DNA, the CDR3 is TGTGCCAGCAGCTTACTACCGGGACTCACGAACACCGGGGAGCTGTTTTTT. It codes for CASSLLPGLTNTGELFF. Full variable domain (rest looked up from reference TRBV7-6 and TRBJ2-2): GAGVSQSPRYKVTKRGQDVALRCDPISGHVSLYWYRQALGQGPEFLTYFNYEAQQDKSGLPNDRFSAERPEGSISTLTIQRTEQRDSAMYRCASSLLPGLTNTGELFFGEGSRLTVL.

The CDR3 loop reads CASSYSTPGKETQYF. The CDR3 DNA sequence: TGTGCCAGCAGTTACTCGACGCCGGGAAAGGAGACCCAGTACTTC. The rearrangement links TRBV6-5 to TRBJ2-5; D is possibly TRBD2 (5 bases). The CDR3 totals 15 residues. V lost 0 bases and J lost 5, with 13 bases in between. The V gene's germline CDR1 is MNHEY and CDR2 SVGAGI.

The chain employs TRBV11-2 and TRBJ1-2; D is unresolved. V was shortened by 1 base and J by 7 bases, with 4 bases between the two germline ends. The CDR3 extends over 11 amino acids. CDR1 is SGHAT, CDR2 FQNNGV, per germline. The CDR3, as DNA: TGTGCCAGCAGCTTAGGTCGTGGCTACACCTTC. This translates into CASSLGRGYTF.

The chain is built from TRBV6-5 and TRBJ1-3; no reliable D call. The CDR3 spans 13 residues. Germline V gives CDR1 MNHEY, CDR2 SVGAGI. Trimming shortened V by 7 bases and J by 5 bases, and 12 bases separated the two germline ends. The CDR3 protein is CASTPTGRNTIYF. CDR3 in DNA: TGTGCCAGCACCCCTACGGGGAGAAACACCATATATTTT.

This chain connects TRBV29-1 to TRBJ1-2, with 7 bases that match TRBD1. Germline lookup yields CDR1 SQVTM and CDR2 ANQGSEA. The trim removed 8 bases at V and 0 bases at J, leaving 6 bases unmatched. The CDR3 runs to 13 residues. The CDR3 region is CSTAGQANYGYTF. The CDR3 DNA reads as TGCAGCACCGCCGGACAGGCTAACTATGGCTACACCTTC.

This chain connects TRBV4-1 to TRBJ1-1; no definite D call. The V end was cut by 2 bases, the J end by 2 bases, with 6 bases between. The germline CDR1 and CDR2 sequences are MGHRA and YSYEKL. The CDR3 sequence is 13 residues long. The CDR3, as DNA: TGCGCCAGCAGCCAACAGGCCAACACTGAAGCTTTCTTT. Translating gives CASSQQANTEAFF.

The V call is TRBV24-1, the J call TRBJ2-1; D may be TRBD2 (5 bases). This CDR3 has 17 amino acids. Germline CDR1 KGHDR, CDR2 SFDVKD. With 2 bases removed from V and 9 bases from J, the gap between germline ends came to 22 bases. The CDR3 loop is CATSDSPTILLSSEQFF. DNA of the CDR3: TGTGCCACCAGTGATTCTCCGACTATTCTCCTCTCAAGTGAGCAGTTCTTC.

This chain uses TRBV9 with TRBJ2-6; no definite D call. The V end was cut by 4 bases, the J end by 1 base, with 9 bases between. CDR1 and CDR2 from the germline V gene are SGDLS and YYNGEE. This CDR3 contains 15 residues. Written as DNA, the CDR3 is TGTGCCAGCAGCCCCCAAGCATCTGGGGCCAACGTCCTGACTTTC. This encodes CASSPQASGANVLTF.

The J gene is TRBJ2-1, the V gene TRBV19; the D gene is possibly TRBD2 (5 bases). The CDR3 loop spans 15 amino acids. Germline V gene data show CDR1 as LNHDA and CDR2 as SQIVND (reference sequence). V was pared by 6 bases and J by 5 bases, with 17 bases between. The CDR3 sequence is CASRAGEARNNEQFF. The CDR3 DNA reads TGTGCCAGTAGGGCGGGTGAGGCTCGGAACAATGAGCAGTTCTTC.

This clone was observed once. CDR3 coding DNA: TGCGCCAGCAGCCCTACCCTGACAGGGGGAAGCCCTTACGAGCAGTACTTC. It is translated as CASSPTLTGGSPYEQYF. The chain couples TRBV5-1 to TRBJ2-7, with 9 bases lining up with TRBD1. Trimming at V came to 4 bases and at J to 4 bases, leaving 15 bases not matched to a gene. This CDR3 has 17 amino acids. Looked up from germline, CDR1 is SGHRS and CDR2 is YFSETQ. The full variable domain, in which reference TRBV5-1 and TRBJ2-7 provide the parts outside the CDR3, is KAGVTQTPRYLIKTRGQQVTLSCSPISGHRSVSWYQQTPGQGLQFLFEYFSETQRNKGNFPGRFSGRQFSNSRSEMNVSTLELGDSALYLCASSPTLTGGSPYEQYFGPGTRLTVT.

The chain links TRBV5-6 to TRBJ2-7; D is perhaps TRBD1 (6 bases). CDR3 length equals 14 residues. V was shortened by 3 bases and J by 3 bases, with 13 bases between the two germline ends. Germline-derived CDR1 and CDR2 are SGHDT and YYEEEE. The CDR3: CASSSGDTHYEQYF. The CDR3, as DNA: TGTGCCAGCAGCTCAGGGGACACTCACTACGAGCAGTACTTC.